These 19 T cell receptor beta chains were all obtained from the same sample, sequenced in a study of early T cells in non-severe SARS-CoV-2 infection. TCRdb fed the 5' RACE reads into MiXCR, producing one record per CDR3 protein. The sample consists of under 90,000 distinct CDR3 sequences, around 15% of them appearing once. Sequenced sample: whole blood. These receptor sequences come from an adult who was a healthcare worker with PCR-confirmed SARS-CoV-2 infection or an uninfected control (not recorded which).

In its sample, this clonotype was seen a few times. CDR3 protein: CASTEQGRGNNEQFF. The CDR3 DNA follows: TGTGCCAGCACCGAACAGGGAAGGGGAAACAATGAGCAGTTCTTC. This chain connects TRBV7-2 to TRBJ2-1; weak D call: TRBD1 (6 bases). The CDR3 is 15 amino acids. CDR1 and CDR2 (germline): SGHTA, FQGNSA. V was clipped by 7 bases and J by 5 bases, with 18 bases between them. Complete variable domain (other parts from reference TRBV7-2 and TRBJ2-1): GAGVSQSPSNKVTEKGKDVELRCDPISGHTALYWYRQSLGQGLEFLIYFQGNSAPDKSGLPSDRFSAERTGGSVSTLTIQRTQQEDSAVYLCASTEQGRGNNEQFFGPGTRLTVL.

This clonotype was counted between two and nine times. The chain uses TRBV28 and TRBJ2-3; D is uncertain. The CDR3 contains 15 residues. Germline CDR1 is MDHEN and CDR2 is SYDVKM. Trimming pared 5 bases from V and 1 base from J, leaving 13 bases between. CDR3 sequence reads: CASSLNTLGTDTQYF. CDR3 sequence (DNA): TGTGCCAGCAGTCTGAACACCCTGGGCACAGATACGCAGTATTTT.

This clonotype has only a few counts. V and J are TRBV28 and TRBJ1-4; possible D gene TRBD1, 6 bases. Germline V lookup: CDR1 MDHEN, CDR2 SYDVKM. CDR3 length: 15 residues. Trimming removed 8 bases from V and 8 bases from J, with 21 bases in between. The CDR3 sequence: CASLARGDLREKLFF. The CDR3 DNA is TGTGCCAGCTTGGCAAGGGGGGACCTCCGCGAAAAACTGTTTTTT.

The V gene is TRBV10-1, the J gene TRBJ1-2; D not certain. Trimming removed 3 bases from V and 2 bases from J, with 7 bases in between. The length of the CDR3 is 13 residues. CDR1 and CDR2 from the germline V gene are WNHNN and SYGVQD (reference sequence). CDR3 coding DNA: TGCGCCAGCAGTGAATCCGGGAACTATGGCTACACCTTC. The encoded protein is CASSESGNYGYTF.

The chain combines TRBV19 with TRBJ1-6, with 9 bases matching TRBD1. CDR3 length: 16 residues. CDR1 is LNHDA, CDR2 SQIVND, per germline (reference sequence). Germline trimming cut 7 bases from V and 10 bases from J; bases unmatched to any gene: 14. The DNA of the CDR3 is TGTGCCAGTACCAACCCGGACAGGGGCGCAGGGTCACCCCTCCACTTT. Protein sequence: CASTNPDRGAGSPLHF.

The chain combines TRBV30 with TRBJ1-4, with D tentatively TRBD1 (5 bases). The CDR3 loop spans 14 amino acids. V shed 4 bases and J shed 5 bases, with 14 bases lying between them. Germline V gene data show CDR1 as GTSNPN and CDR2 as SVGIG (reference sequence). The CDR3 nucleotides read TGTGCCTGGACCAGAGGGACGGTAAATGAAAAACTGTTTTTT. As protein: CAWTRGTVNEKLFF. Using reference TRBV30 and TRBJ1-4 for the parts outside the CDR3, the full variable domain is SQTIHQWPATLVQPVGSPLSLECTVEGTSNPNLYWYRQAAGRGLQLLFYSVGIGQISSEVPQNLSASRPQDRQFILSSKKLLLSDSGFYLCAWTRGTVNEKLFFGSGTQLSVL.

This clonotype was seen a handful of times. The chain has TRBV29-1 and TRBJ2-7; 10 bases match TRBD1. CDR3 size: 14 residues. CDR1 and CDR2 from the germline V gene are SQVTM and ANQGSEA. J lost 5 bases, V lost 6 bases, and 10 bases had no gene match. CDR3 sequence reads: CSVAAGTGDHEQYF. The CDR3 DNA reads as TGCAGCGTCGCCGCCGGGACAGGGGACCACGAGCAGTACTTC.

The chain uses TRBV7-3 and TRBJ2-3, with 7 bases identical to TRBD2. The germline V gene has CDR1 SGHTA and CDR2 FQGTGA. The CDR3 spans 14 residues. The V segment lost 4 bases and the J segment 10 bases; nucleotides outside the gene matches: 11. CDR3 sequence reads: CASSSNQGLPPQYF. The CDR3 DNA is TGTGCCAGCAGCTCTAACCAGGGACTACCGCCGCAGTATTTT. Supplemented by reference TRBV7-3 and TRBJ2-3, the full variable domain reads GAGVSQTPSNKVTEKGKYVELRCDPISGHTALYWYRQSLGQGPEFLIYFQGTGAADDSGLPNDRFFAVRPEGSVSTLKIQRTERGDSAVYLCASSSNQGLPPQYFGPGTRLTVL.

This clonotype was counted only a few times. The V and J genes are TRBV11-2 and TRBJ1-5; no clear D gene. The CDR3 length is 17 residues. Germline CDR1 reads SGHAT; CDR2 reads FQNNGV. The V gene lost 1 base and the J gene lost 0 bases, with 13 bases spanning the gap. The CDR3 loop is CASSLVGEAYSNQPQHF. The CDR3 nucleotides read TGTGCCAGCAGCTTAGTGGGTGAAGCTTATAGCAATCAGCCCCAGCATTTT.

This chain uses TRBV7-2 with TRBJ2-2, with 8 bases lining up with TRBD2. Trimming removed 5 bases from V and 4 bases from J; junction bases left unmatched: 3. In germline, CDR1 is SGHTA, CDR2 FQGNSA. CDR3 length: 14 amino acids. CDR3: CASSPSGGTGELFF. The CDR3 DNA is TGTGCCAGCAGCCCGAGCGGGGGCACCGGGGAGCTGTTTTTT.

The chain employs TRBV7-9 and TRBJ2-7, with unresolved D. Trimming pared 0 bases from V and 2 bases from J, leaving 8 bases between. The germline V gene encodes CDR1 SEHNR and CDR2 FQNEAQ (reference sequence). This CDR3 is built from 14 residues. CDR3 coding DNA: TGTGCCAGCAGCTTAGCGAACAGACCCTACGAGCAGTACTTC. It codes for CASSLANRPYEQYF.

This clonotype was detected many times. Here the CDR3 reads CASSLLAGGPYEQYF. The CDR3 nucleotides are TGTGCCAGCAGTTTACTAGCGGGGGGGCCCTACGAGCAGTACTTC. V and J are TRBV28 and TRBJ2-7, with 12 bases that match TRBD2. The germline V gene has CDR1 MDHEN and CDR2 SYDVKM. The CDR3 spans 15 residues. V lost 2 bases, J lost 2 bases, and 1 base stayed unmatched. The full variable domain, completed using reference TRBV28 and TRBJ2-7, is DVKVTQSSRYLVKRTGEKVFLECVQDMDHENMFWYRQDPGLGLRLIYFSYDVKMKEKGDIPEGYSVSREKKERFSLILESASTNQTSMYLCASSLLAGGPYEQYFGPGTRLTVT.

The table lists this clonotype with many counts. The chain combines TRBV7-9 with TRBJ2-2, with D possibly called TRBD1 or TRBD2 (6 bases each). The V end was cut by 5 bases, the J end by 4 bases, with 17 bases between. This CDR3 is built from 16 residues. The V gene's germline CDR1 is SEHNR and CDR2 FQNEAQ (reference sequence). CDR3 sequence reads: CASSLGNREVTGELFF. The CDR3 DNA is TGTGCCAGCAGCCTAGGAAACAGGGAGGTCACCGGGGAGCTGTTTTTT.

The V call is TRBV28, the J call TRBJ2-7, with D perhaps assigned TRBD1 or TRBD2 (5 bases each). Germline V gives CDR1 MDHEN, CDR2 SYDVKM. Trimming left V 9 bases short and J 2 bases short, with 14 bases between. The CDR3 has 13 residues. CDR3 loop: CARPGTGTYEQYF. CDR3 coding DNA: TGTGCCAGACCCGGGACGGGAACCTACGAGCAGTACTTC.

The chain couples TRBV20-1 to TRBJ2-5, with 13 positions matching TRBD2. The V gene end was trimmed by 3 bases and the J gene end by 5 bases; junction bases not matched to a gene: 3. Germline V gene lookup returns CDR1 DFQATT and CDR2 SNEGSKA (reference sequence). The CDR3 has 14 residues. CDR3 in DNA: TGCAGTGCTAGGGGACTAGCGGGGTTTGAGACCCAGTACTTC. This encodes CSARGLAGFETQYF.

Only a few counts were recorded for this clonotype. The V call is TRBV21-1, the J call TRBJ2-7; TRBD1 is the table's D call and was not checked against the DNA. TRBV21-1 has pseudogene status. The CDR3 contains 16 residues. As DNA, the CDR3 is TGTGCCAGCAGCGCCCTTGCAGGGGACGGCTTCTACGAGCAGTACTTC. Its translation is CASSALAGDGFYEQYF.

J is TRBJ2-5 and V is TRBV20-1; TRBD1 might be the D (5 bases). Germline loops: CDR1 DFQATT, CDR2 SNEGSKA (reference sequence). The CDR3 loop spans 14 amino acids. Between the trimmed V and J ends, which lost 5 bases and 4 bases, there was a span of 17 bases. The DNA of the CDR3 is TGCAGTGCTCCCTCCCCAGGGTTTGGAGAGACCCAGTACTTC. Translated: CSAPSPGFGETQYF.

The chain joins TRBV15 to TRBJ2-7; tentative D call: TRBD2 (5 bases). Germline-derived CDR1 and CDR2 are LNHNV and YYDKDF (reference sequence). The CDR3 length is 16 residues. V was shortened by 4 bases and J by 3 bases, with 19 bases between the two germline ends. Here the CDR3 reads CATSTPNAGSGYEQYF. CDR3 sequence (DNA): TGTGCCACCAGCACCCCCAACGCGGGTTCCGGCTACGAGCAGTACTTC.

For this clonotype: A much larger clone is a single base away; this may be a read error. CDR3 DNA: TGTGCCAGCAAGCCACACGGGCTCCTTCAGGACGAGCAGTACTTC. This translates into CASKPHGLLQDEQYF. This chain connects TRBV6-5 to TRBJ2-7, with D uncertain. The V and J ends lost 7 bases and 5 bases respectively, with 21 bases between them. The CDR3 sequence is 15 residues long. Germline V gene data show CDR1 as MNHEY and CDR2 as SVGAGI.